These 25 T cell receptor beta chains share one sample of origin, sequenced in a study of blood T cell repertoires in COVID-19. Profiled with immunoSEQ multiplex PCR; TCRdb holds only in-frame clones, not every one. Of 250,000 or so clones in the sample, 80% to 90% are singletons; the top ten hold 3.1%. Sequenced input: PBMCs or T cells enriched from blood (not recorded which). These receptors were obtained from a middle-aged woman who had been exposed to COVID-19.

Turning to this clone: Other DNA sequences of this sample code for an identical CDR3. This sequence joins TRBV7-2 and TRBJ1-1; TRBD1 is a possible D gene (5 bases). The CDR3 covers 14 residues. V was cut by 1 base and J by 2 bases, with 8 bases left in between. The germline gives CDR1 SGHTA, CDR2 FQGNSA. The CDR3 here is CASSLGQGNTEAFF. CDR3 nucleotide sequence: TGTGCCAGCAGCTTAGGGCAGGGTAACACTGAAGCTTTCTTT.

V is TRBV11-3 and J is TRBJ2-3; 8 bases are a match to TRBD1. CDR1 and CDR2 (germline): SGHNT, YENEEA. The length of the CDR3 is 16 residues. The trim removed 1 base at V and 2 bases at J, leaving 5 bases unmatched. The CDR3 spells CASSLGRTGYTDTQYF. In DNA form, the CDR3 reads TGTGCCAGCAGCTTAGGACGGACAGGGTACACAGATACGCAGTATTTT.

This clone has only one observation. Here the CDR3 reads CASREGLADEQFF. DNA of the CDR3: TGTGCCAGCAGAGAGGGACTAGCGGATGAGCAGTTCTTC. This sequence joins TRBV25-1 and TRBJ2-1; 11 bases map to TRBD2. CDR1 and CDR2 from the germline V gene are MGHDK and SYGVNS. This CDR3 is 13 amino acids long. After removal of 6 bases from V and 8 bases from J, the junction contained 3 bases not matched to a gene. The variable domain in full, completed from reference TRBV25-1 and TRBJ2-1, reads EADIYQTPRYLVIGTGKKITLECSQTMGHDKMYWYQQDPGMELHLIHYSYGVNSTEKGDLSSESTVSRIRTEHFPLTLESARPSHTSQYLCASREGLADEQFFGPGTRLTVL.

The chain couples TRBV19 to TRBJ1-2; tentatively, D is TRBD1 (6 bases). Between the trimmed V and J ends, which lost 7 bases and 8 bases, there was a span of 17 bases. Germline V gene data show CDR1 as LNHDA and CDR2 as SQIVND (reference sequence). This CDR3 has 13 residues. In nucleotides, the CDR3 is TGTGCCAGTACCCCAATGACGACAGGCGGCTACACCTTC. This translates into CASTPMTTGGYTF.

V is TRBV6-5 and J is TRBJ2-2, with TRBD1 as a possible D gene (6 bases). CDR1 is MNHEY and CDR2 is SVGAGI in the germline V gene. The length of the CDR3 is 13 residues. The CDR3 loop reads CAVLRTATGELFF. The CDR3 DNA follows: TGTGCTGTGCTTCGGACAGCCACCGGGGAGCTGTTTTTT.

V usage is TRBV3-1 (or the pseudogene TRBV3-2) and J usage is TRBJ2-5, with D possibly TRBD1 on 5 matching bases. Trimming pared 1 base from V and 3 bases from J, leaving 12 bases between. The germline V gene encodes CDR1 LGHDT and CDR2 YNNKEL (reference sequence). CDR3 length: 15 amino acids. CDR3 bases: TGTGCCAGCAGCCAAGTGGTGGGCAGGGAAGAGACCCAGTACTTC. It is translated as CASSQVVGREETQYF.

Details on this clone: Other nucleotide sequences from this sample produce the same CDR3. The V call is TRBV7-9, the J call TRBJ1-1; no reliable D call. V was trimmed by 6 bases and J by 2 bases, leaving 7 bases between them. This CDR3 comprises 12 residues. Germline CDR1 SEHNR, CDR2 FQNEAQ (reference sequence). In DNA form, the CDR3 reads TGTGCCAGCAGGCCAGGAAACACTGAAGCTTTCTTT. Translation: CASRPGNTEAFF.

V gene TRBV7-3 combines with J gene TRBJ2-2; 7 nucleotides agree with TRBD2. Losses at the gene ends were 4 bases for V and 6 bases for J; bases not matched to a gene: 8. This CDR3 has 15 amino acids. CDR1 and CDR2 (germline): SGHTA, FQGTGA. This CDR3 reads CASSSTGGRAGELFF. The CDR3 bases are TGTGCCAGCAGCTCCACGGGAGGCCGGGCCGGGGAGCTGTTTTTT.

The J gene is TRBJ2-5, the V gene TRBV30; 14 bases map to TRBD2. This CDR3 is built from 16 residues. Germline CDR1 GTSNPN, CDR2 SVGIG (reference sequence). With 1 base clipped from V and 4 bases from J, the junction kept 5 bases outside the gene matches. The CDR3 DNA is TGTGCCTGGAGTGCCGGGACTAGCGGGAGAGGAGAGACCCAGTACTTC. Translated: CAWSAGTSGRGETQYF.

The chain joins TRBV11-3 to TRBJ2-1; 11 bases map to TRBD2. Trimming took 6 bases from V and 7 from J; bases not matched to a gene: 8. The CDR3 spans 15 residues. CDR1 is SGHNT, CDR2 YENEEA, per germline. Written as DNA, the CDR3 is TGTGCCAGCAGTAGCGGGGGGGCGGTTTCTAATGAGCAGTTCTTC. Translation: CASSSGGAVSNEQFF.

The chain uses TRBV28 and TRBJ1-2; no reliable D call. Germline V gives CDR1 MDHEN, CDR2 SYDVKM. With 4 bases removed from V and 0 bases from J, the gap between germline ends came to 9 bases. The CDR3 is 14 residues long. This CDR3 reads CASSSPPSNYGYTF. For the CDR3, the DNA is TGTGCCAGCAGTTCCCCCCCTTCTAACTATGGCTACACCTTC.

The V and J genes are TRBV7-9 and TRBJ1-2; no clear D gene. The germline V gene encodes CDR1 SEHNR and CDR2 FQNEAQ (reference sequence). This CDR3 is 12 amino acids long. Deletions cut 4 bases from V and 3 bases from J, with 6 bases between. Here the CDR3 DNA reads TGTGCCAGCAGCTCCGGAGACTATGGCTACACCTTC. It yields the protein CASSSGDYGYTF.

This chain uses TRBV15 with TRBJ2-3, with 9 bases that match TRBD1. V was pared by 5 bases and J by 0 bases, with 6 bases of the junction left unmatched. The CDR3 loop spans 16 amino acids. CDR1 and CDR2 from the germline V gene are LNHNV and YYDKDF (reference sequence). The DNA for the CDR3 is TGTGCCACCAGCTTAACCGGGACAGGGAGCACAGATACGCAGTATTTT. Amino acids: CATSLTGTGSTDTQYF.

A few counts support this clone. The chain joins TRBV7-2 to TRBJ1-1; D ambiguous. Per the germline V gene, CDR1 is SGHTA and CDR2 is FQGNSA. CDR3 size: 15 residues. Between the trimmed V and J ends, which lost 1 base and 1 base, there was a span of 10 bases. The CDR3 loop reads CASSLGNSKNTEAFF. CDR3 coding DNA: TGTGCCAGCAGCTTAGGAAACAGCAAGAACACTGAAGCTTTCTTT.

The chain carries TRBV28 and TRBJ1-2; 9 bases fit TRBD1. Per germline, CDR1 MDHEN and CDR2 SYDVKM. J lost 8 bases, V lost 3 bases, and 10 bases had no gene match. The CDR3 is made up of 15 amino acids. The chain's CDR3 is CASSLLKGQGGGYTF. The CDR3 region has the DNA TGTGCCAGCAGTTTGCTTAAGGGACAGGGTGGAGGCTACACCTTC.

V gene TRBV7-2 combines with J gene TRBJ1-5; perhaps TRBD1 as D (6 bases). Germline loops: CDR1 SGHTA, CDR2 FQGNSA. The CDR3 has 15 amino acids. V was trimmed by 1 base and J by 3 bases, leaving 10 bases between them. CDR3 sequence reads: CASSLVSGDNQPQHF. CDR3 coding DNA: TGTGCCAGCAGCTTAGTGTCAGGGGACAATCAGCCCCAGCATTTT.

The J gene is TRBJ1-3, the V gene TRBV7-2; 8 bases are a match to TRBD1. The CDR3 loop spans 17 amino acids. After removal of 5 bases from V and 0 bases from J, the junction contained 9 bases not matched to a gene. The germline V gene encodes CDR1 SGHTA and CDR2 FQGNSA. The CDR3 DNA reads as TGTGCCAGCAGCCGCCAGGGACAGGCCTTCTCTGGAAACACCATATATTTT. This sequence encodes CASSRQGQAFSGNTIYF.

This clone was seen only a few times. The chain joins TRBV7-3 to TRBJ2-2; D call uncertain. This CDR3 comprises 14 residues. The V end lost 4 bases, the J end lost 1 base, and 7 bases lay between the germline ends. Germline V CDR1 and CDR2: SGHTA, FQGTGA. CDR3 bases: TGTGCCAGCAGCTCTTACAGGAACACCGGGGAGCTGTTTTTT. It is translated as CASSSYRNTGELFF. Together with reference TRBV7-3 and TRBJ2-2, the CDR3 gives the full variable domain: GAGVSQTPSNKVTEKGKYVELRCDPISGHTALYWYRQSLGQGPEFLIYFQGTGAADDSGLPNDRFFAVRPEGSVSTLKIQRTERGDSAVYLCASSSYRNTGELFFGEGSRLTVL.

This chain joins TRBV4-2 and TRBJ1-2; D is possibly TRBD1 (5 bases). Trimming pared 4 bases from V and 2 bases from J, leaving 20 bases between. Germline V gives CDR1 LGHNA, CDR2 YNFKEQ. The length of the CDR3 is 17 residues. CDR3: CASSLLGLTPMNYGYTF. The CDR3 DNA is TGTGCCAGCAGCCTATTGGGACTTACCCCTATGAACTATGGCTACACCTTC.

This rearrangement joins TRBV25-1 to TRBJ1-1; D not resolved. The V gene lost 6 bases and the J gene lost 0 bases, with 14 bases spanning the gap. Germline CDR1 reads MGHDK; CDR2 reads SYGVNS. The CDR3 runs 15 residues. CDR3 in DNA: TGTGCCAGCAGGGGTATGGGCTTCATGAACACTGAAGCTTTCTTT. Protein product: CASRGMGFMNTEAFF.

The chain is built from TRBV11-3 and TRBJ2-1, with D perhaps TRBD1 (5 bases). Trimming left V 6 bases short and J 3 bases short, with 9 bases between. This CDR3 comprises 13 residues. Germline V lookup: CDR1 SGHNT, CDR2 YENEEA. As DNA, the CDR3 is TGTGCCAGCAGTATCGACAGCTACAATGAGCAGTTCTTC. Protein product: CASSIDSYNEQFF.

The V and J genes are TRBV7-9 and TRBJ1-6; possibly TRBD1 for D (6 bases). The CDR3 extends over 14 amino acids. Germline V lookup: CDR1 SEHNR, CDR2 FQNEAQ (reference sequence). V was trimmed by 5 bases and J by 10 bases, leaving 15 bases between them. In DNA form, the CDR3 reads TGTGCCAGCAGCCAACAAGGGGGTAGGTCACCCCTCCACTTT. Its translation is CASSQQGGRSPLHF.

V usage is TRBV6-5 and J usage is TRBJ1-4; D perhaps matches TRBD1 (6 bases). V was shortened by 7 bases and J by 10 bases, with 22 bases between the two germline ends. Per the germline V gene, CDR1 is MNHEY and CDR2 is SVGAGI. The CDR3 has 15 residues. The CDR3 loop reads CASTRTLGGEGKLFF. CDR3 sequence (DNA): TGTGCCAGCACTCGTACGTTAGGGGGTGAGGGAAAACTGTTTTTT.

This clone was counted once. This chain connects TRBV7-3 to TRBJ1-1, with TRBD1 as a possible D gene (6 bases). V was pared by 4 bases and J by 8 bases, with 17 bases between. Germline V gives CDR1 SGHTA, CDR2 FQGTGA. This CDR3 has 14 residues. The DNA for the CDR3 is TGTGCCAGCAGCTCCACAGGGAGCCGTTCAGAAGCTTTCTTT. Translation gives CASSSTGSRSEAFF.

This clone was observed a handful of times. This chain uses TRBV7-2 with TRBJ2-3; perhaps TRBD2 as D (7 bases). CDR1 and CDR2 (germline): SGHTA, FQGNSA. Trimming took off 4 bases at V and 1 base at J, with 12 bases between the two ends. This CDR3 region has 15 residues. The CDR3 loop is CASSWRGGGTDTQYF. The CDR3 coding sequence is TGTGCCAGCAGCTGGAGGGGGGGCGGCACAGATACGCAGTATTTT. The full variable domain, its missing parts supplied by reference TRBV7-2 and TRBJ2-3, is GAGVSQSPSNKVTEKGKDVELRCDPISGHTALYWYRQSLGQGLEFLIYFQGNSAPDKSGLPSDRFSAERTGGSVSTLTIQRTQQEDSAVYLCASSWRGGGTDTQYFGPGTRLTVL.